This T cell receptor beta chain originates from a study of T cell clonality in common variable immunodeficiency. Whole-study results and caveats: Fewer deletions and N-nucleotide insertions were reportedly seen in common variable immunodeficiency TCR beta sequences.

The repertoire was sequenced with immunoSEQ multiplex PCR; TCRdb's copy has only in-frame clones and lacks some. The sample is made up of 45,000 to 55,000 clones, none counted only once. Caucasian heritage predominated among both patients and controls. Germline V CDR1 and CDR2: DFQATT, SNEGSKA (reference sequence). V gave up 3 bases and J gave up 3 bases; unmatched junction bases: 4. The CDR3 is made up of 16 amino acids. This clone was seen many times. Its antigen is unidentified. Read coverage stops 3 residues before the CDR3 terminus; the germline J gene supplies the remainder. The rearrangement links TRBV20-1 to TRBJ2-3, with 15 bases aligning to TRBD2. The TCR sequence derives from a person aged 18-70 years in good health. Sequencing input: peripheral blood mononuclear cells. CDR3 bases read: TGCAGTGCTAGGGTCGGACTAGCGGGAGGGACAGATACG. Its translation is CSARVGLAGGTDT. The entire CDR3 sequence reads CSARVGLAGGTDTQYF.